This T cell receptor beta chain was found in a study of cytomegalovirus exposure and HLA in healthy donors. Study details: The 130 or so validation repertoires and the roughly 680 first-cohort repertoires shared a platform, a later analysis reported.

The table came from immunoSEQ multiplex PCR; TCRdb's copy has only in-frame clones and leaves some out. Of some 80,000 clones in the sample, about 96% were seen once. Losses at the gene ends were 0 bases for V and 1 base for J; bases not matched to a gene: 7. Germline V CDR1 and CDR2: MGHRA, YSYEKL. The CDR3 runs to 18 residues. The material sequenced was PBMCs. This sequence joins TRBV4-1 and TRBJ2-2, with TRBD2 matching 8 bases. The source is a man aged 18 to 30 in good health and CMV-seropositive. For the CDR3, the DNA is TGCGCCAGCAGCCAAGATCCGACTAGCGTGAAGAACACCGGGGAGCTGTTTTTT. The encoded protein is CASSQDPTSVKNTGELFF.